These T cell receptor beta chains were read from a single sample in a study of beta chain features in type 1 diabetes. Assay used: immunoSEQ multiplex PCR; TCRdb lists only in-frame clones, some missing. The table lists under 400,000 clones, roughly 13% of them singletons. The source material was naive CD4+ T cells from blood. The receptor set was obtained from a woman between 18 and 29 years old with type 1 diabetes. CDR3s include the opening cysteine and the closing phenylalanine or tryptophan. A D gene is named only where the DNA matches it firmly. Size values are once, few and many counts, or a class for expanded clones, and some rows have none.

d_call j_call v_call clone_size cdr3_aa cdr3_nt
. TRBJ2-7 TRBV7-2 few CASSLTYGGQNEQYF TGTGCCAGCAGCTTAACTTACGGAGGGCAGAACGAGCAGTACTTC
TRBD1 TRBJ2-7 TRBV28 . CASSPGQVTREQYF TGTGCCAGCAGTCCGGGACAGGTAACGAGGGAGCAGTACTTC
TRBD1 TRBJ1-5 TRBV30 . CAWSTGTGQPQHF TGTGCCTGGTCGACCGGGACAGGGCAGCCCCAGCATTTT
TRBD1 TRBJ1-1 TRBV18 few CASSPNSRDSEAFF TGTGCCAGCTCACCAAATTCCCGGGACAGTGAAGCTTTCTTT
. TRBJ1-2 TRBV9 few CASSPDTNYGYTF TGTGCCAGCAGCCCAGATACCAACTATGGCTACACCTTC
. TRBJ1-5 TRBV4-2 . CASSQDRGSNQPQHF TGTGCCAGCAGCCAAGATCGAGGTAGCAATCAGCCCCAGCATTTT
. TRBJ2-3 TRBV7-2 few CASSFQHATDTQYF TGTGCCAGCAGCTTTCAACACGCCACAGATACGCAGTATTTT
. TRBJ1-1 TRBV19 few CATIPPPGAYGAFF TGTGCCACCATTCCCCCGCCAGGGGCATATGGAGCTTTCTTT
TRBD1 TRBJ2-5 TRBV2 . CASNDKSTGQETQYF TGTGCCAGCAACGATAAATCGACAGGGCAAGAGACCCAGTACTTC
. TRBJ1-2 TRBV4-3 . CASSQSGQYGYTF TGCGCCAGCAGCCAAAGTGGGCAGTATGGCTACACCTTC
. TRBJ2-1 TRBV6-6 . CASTYGPREQFF TGTGCCAGCACCTACGGTCCGCGGGAGCAGTTCTTC
. TRBJ2-6 TRBV18 few CASSVPQGPLAGANVLTF TGTGCCAGCTCGGTACCCCAGGGGCCCCTTGCTGGGGCCAACGTCCTGACTTTC
. TRBJ2-6 TRBV28 . CASRPEGSGANVLTF TGTGCCAGCAGGCCGGAGGGGTCTGGGGCCAACGTCCTGACTTTC
. TRBJ2-1 TRBV5-1 few CASSPGVETGRSNEQFF TGCGCCAGCAGCCCCGGGGTGGAGACAGGGAGGTCAAATGAGCAGTTCTTC
. TRBJ2-2 TRBV9 few CASSVGRGSSGELFF TGTGCCAGCAGCGTAGGTAGGGGTTCGAGCGGGGAGCTGTTTTTT
TRBD2 TRBJ2-5 TRBV5-1 . CASSPRGGQQETQYF TGCGCCAGCAGCCCCCGGGGGGGGCAACAAGAGACCCAGTACTTC
TRBD1 TRBJ1-2 TRBV15 few CATSRAGGGYTF TGTGCCACCAGCAGAGCAGGGGGCGGCTACACCTTC
TRBD2 TRBJ2-1 TRBV5-1 few CASSGDSGRASNEQFF TGCGCCAGCAGCGGTGATAGCGGGAGGGCCTCCAATGAGCAGTTCTTC
. TRBJ2-1 TRBV5-1 few CASSLSTGTLLNEQFF TGCGCCAGCAGCTTGTCCACAGGAACGTTGCTTAATGAGCAGTTCTTC
. TRBJ2-1 TRBV7-2 few CASSLRDTLYNEQFF TGTGCCAGCAGCTTAAGGGACACTCTGTACAATGAGCAGTTCTTC
. TRBJ2-2 TRBV9 . CASSANTGELFF TGTGCCAGCAGCGCAAACACCGGGGAGCTGTTTTTT
. TRBJ1-5 TRBV30 few CAWSSRGNQPQHF TGTGCCTGGAGTTCCCGGGGTAATCAGCCCCAGCATTTT
TRBD1 TRBJ2-3 TRBV5-1 . CASSPTGTEVRSTDTQYF TGCGCCAGCAGCCCAACCGGGACAGAGGTGAGGAGCACAGATACGCAGTATTTT
. TRBJ2-5 TRBV6-5 . CASSYSRGWETQYF TGTGCCAGCAGTTATAGCAGGGGATGGGAGACCCAGTACTTC
TRBD1 TRBJ2-7 TRBV29-1 few CSVGRAGGSYEQYF TGCAGCGTTGGTCGGGCAGGGGGCTCCTACGAGCAGTACTTC
TRBD2 TRBJ2-1 TRBV7-2 . CASSGQLAVNEQFF TGTGCCAGCAGCGGCCAACTAGCGGTAAATGAGCAGTTCTTC
. TRBJ1-2 TRBV7-2 . CASSLTFPGGPVYGYTF TGTGCCAGCAGCCTTACGTTCCCCGGGGGGCCGGTCTATGGCTACACCTTC
TRBD1 TRBJ2-5 TRBV4-3 few CASSQGQGEETQYF TGCGCCAGCAGCCAAGGACAGGGGGAAGAGACCCAGTACTTC